The 23 T cell receptor beta chains listed next were all sequenced from one sample in a study of cytomegalovirus exposure and HLA in healthy donors. Generated by immunoSEQ multiplex PCR, the TCRdb table keeps only in-frame clones and is missing some. The sample yields approximately 190,000 clones, approximately 84% seen once. Sample: PBMCs. The receptors come from a man aged 18 to 30 in good health and CMV-seropositive.

The chain uses TRBV18 and TRBJ1-1, with 10 positions matching TRBD1. CDR1 KGHSH and CDR2 LQKENI come from the germline V gene. The CDR3 is 14 residues long. Unmatched junction bases numbered 3, after V lost 3 bases and J lost 5 bases. CDR3 DNA sequence: TGTGCCAGCTCACCGACAGGGGGCGATACTGAAGCTTTCTTT. Protein sequence: CASSPTGGDTEAFF. Full variable domain (missing parts from reference TRBV18 and TRBJ1-1): NAGVMQNPRHLVRRRGQEARLRCSPMKGHSHVYWYRQLPEEGLKFMVYLQKENIIDESGMPKERFSAEFPKEGPSILRIQQVVRGDSAAYFCASSPTGGDTEAFFGQGTRLTVV.

This clone was seen only once. This chain uses TRBV27 with TRBJ1-1; tentative D call: TRBD1 (5 bases). The CDR3 is made up of 11 amino acids. V was trimmed by 5 bases and J by 7 bases, leaving 8 bases between them. CDR1 MNHEY and CDR2 SMNVEV come from the germline V gene (reference sequence). CDR3 in amino acids: CASSEGLEAFF. CDR3 bases: TGTGCCAGCAGTGAGGGACTTGAAGCTTTCTTT.

V is TRBV5-1 and J is TRBJ2-1, with 14 bases lining up with TRBD2. Germline CDR1 and CDR2: SGHRS and YFSETQ. This CDR3 contains 15 residues. The V segment lost 2 bases and the J segment 9 bases; nucleotides outside the gene matches: 4. The CDR3 is CASSLGTSGSFEQFF. For the CDR3, the DNA is TGCGCCAGCAGCTTAGGGACTAGCGGGAGTTTTGAGCAGTTCTTC.

The rearrangement joins TRBV5-6 to TRBJ2-7; the match to TRBD1 covers 8 bases. With V trimmed by 4 bases and J by 2 bases, 8 bases remained unmatched. The CDR3 sequence is 15 residues long. From germline, CDR1 is SGHDT and CDR2 YYEEEE. CDR3 amino acids: CASSAGTGLAYEQYF. The CDR3 DNA sequence: TGTGCCAGCAGCGCCGGGACAGGCCTTGCCTACGAGCAGTACTTC.

The chain links TRBV6-6 to TRBJ2-7; 12 bases are shared with TRBD1. This CDR3 contains 15 residues. The germline V gene encodes CDR1 MNHNY and CDR2 SVGAGI (reference sequence). Losses at the gene ends were 5 bases for V and 6 bases for J; bases not matched to a gene: 8. The chain's CDR3 is CASSPGTGGRGEQYF. CDR3 nucleotide sequence: TGTGCCAGCAGTCCCGGGACAGGGGGCCGCGGCGAGCAGTACTTC.

The rearrangement uses TRBV6-1 and TRBJ2-3; 9 bases are a match to TRBD1. Losses at the gene ends were 6 bases for V and 8 bases for J; bases not matched to a gene: 9. This CDR3 region has 14 residues. Germline V gene sequence: CDR1 MNHNS, CDR2 SASEGT. Here the CDR3 reads CASRDRGYPLTQYF. DNA for the CDR3: TGTGCCAGCAGGGACAGGGGCTATCCCCTTACGCAGTATTTT.

V and J are TRBV27 and TRBJ2-3; TRBD1 matches 7 bases. Germline CDR1 and CDR2: MNHEY and SMNVEV (reference sequence). Losses at the gene ends were 2 bases for V and 6 bases for J; bases not matched to a gene: 8. The CDR3 spans 15 residues. The DNA of the CDR3 is TGTGCCAGCAGTTTAGAGGGGGCCGGCAGTGATACGCAGTATTTT. Translating it yields CASSLEGAGSDTQYF.

The chain employs TRBV6-4 and TRBJ2-1; tentative D call: TRBD1 (6 bases). This CDR3 has 15 residues. Deletions cut 5 bases from V and 7 bases from J, with 18 bases between. The V gene's germline CDR1 is MRHNA and CDR2 SNTAGT. The CDR3 DNA reads TGTGCCAGCAGTACCACCCCCGCAGGGGCTAATGAGCAGTTCTTC. As protein: CASSTTPAGANEQFF.

V gene TRBV7-2 combines with J gene TRBJ1-2, with D uncertain. From germline, CDR1 is SGHTA and CDR2 FQGNSA. The CDR3 length is 15 residues. Trimming took off 5 bases at V and 8 bases at J, with 21 bases between the two ends. CDR3 loop: CASSPRAKFVEGYTF. The CDR3 DNA sequence: TGTGCCAGCAGCCCCCGAGCGAAGTTCGTAGAGGGCTACACCTTC. Supplemented by reference TRBV7-2 and TRBJ1-2, the full variable domain reads GAGVSQSPSNKVTEKGKDVELRCDPISGHTALYWYRQSLGQGLEFLIYFQGNSAPDKSGLPSDRFSAERTGGSVSTLTIQRTQQEDSAVYLCASSPRAKFVEGYTFGSGTRLTVV.

The V call is TRBV7-2, the J call TRBJ2-5, with 11 bases matching TRBD1. The length of the CDR3 is 16 residues. Germline values: CDR1 SGHTA, CDR2 FQGNSA. Losses at the gene ends were 2 bases for V and 3 bases for J; bases not matched to a gene: 5. CDR3 sequence: CASSLFGDRGKETQYF. The CDR3, as DNA: TGTGCCAGCAGCTTATTCGGGGACAGGGGGAAAGAGACCCAGTACTTC.

V usage is TRBV28 and J usage is TRBJ1-1; 10 bases are shared with TRBD1. This CDR3 has 13 amino acids. V trimming: 8 bases; J trimming: 11 bases; junction bases outside the gene matches: 11. Germline lookup yields CDR1 MDHEN and CDR2 SYDVKM. This CDR3 is CASRPGTGVGAFF. In DNA, the CDR3 is TGTGCCAGCCGTCCCGGGACAGGGGTTGGGGCTTTCTTT.

This chain links TRBV7-3 with TRBJ2-4; 7 bases fit TRBD2. V trimming: 5 bases; J trimming: 8 bases; junction bases outside the gene matches: 12. Germline V gene lookup returns CDR1 SGHTA and CDR2 FQGTGA. This CDR3 region has 15 residues. In DNA, the CDR3 is TGTGCCAGCAGCCCCGGAGGGAGGGCCTCTGACATTCAGTACTTC. Protein product: CASSPGGRASDIQYF.

This clone came up many times. The chain has TRBV28 and TRBJ2-7, with TRBD1 matching 11 bases. Germline V gene data show CDR1 as MDHEN and CDR2 as SYDVKM. V trimming: 7 bases; J trimming: 5 bases; junction bases outside the gene matches: 10. The CDR3 contains 15 residues. CDR3 nucleotide sequence: TGTGCCAGCACGAACATCGGACAGGGGGCTAACGAGCAGTACTTC. It encodes CASTNIGQGANEQYF.

This sequence joins TRBV5-8 and TRBJ2-7; D is undetermined. CDR3 length: 16 amino acids. From germline, CDR1 is SGHTS and CDR2 YDEGEE. Trimming cost V 0 bases and J 0 bases, with 13 bases left between them. The CDR3 nucleotides are TGTGCCAGCAGCTTGGCGCCAGGATTTTACTCCTACGAGCAGTACTTC. Amino acid sequence: CASSLAPGFYSYEQYF.

The genes are TRBV11-3 and TRBJ2-1, with 7 positions matching TRBD1. This CDR3 has 13 amino acids. Germline V lookup: CDR1 SGHNT, CDR2 YENEEA. Germline trimming cut 3 bases from V and 10 bases from J; bases unmatched to any gene: 6. The CDR3: CASSLNRGNEQFF. The CDR3 nucleotides read TGTGCCAGCAGCTTGAACAGGGGCAACGAGCAGTTCTTC.

The V and J genes are TRBV7-6 and TRBJ2-3; D is unresolved. The CDR3 loop spans 13 amino acids. V was clipped by 3 bases and J by 0 bases, with 4 bases between them. In germline, CDR1 is SGHVS, CDR2 FNYEAQ. The CDR3 spells CASSFYSTDTQYF. The CDR3 nucleotides are TGTGCCAGCAGCTTTTATAGCACAGATACGCAGTATTTT.

CDR3 sequence reads: CASSGFSGIAQETQYF. The CDR3 region has the DNA TGTGCCAGCAGTGGATTTAGCGGAATAGCTCAAGAGACCCAGTACTTC. V is TRBV27 and J is TRBJ2-5, with D possibly matching TRBD2 (6 bases). The germline V and J ends were trimmed by 5 bases and 2 bases, with 18 bases remaining between them. Looked up from germline, CDR1 is MNHEY and CDR2 is SMNVEV (reference sequence). CDR3 size: 16 residues.

This clone was observed a single time. The V gene is TRBV7-7, the J gene TRBJ2-1; D not certain. This CDR3 comprises 14 residues. V lost 0 bases and J 3 bases, leaving 6 bases between the germline ends. Germline lookup yields CDR1 SSHAT and CDR2 FNYEAQ (reference sequence). The DNA of the CDR3 is TGTGCCAGCAGCTTAGCGGCTGTCTACAATGAGCAGTTCTTC. Encoded protein: CASSLAAVYNEQFF.

The CDR3 DNA follows: TGTGCCAGCAGGAGAGATTCTGGGGCCAACGTCCTGACTTTC. This sequence encodes CASRRDSGANVLTF. V usage is TRBV2 and J usage is TRBJ2-6; D ambiguous. Trimming took 6 bases from V and 1 from J, leaving 7 bases between them. The CDR3 is made up of 14 amino acids. Looked up from germline, CDR1 is SNHLY and CDR2 is FYNNEI.

This chain uses TRBV7-3 with TRBJ2-2; the match to TRBD1 covers 10 bases. The CDR3 extends over 15 amino acids. CDR1 and CDR2 (germline): SGHTA, FQGTGA. The junction had 3 bases not matched to a gene; V was cut back by 5 bases and J by 3 bases. CDR3 sequence reads: CASSRQGAYTGELFF. CDR3 bases: TGTGCCAGCAGCCGACAGGGGGCGTACACCGGGGAGCTGTTTTTT.

The J gene is TRBJ2-7, the V gene TRBV5-1; 8 nucleotides match TRBD1. V shed 4 bases, J shed 1 base, and the junction held 7 bases outside the gene matches. Germline CDR1 and CDR2: SGHRS and YFSETQ. The CDR3 has 15 residues. The CDR3: CASSMLTGVSYEQYF. For the CDR3, the DNA is TGCGCCAGCAGCATGCTGACAGGGGTATCCTACGAGCAGTACTTC.

V is TRBV7-8 and J is TRBJ1-2, with D possibly being TRBD1 (5 bases). The CDR3 runs 17 residues. The V gene lost 1 base and the J gene lost 5 bases, with 20 bases spanning the gap. Germline CDR1 and CDR2: SGHVS and FQNEAQ. DNA for the CDR3: TGTGCCAGCAGCTTAGAGGGACTTTCCCGGGCGAGGTATGGCTACACCTTC. It specifies CASSLEGLSRARYGYTF.

This chain connects TRBV28 to TRBJ2-5, with D possibly being TRBD1 (6 bases). Germline-derived CDR1 and CDR2 are MDHEN and SYDVKM. Trimming stripped 3 bases from V and 7 bases from J, with 15 bases between. The CDR3 runs 14 residues. The CDR3 nucleotides read TGTGCCAGCAGTTTCCAGGGGTCAAGAGGGACCCAGTACTTC. Encoded protein: CASSFQGSRGTQYF.